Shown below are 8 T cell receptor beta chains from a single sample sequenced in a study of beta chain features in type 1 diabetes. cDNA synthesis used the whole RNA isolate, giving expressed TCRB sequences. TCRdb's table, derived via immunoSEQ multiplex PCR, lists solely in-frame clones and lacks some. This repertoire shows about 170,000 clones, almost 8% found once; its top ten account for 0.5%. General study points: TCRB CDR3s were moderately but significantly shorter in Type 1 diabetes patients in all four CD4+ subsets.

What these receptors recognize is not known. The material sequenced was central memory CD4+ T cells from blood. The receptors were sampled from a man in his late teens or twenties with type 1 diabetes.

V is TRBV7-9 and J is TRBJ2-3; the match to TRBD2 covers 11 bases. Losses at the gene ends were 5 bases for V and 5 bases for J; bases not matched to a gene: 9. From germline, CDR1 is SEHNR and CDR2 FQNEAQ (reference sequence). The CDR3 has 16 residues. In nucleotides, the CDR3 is TGTGCCAGCAGCGCATTACTAGCGGGGGCGCTAGATACGCAGTATTTT. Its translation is CASSALLAGALDTQYF.

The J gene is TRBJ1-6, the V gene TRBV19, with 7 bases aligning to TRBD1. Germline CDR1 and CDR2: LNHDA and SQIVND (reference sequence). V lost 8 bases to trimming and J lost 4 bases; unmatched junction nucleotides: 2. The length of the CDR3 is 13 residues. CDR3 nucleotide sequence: TGTGCCAGTGGGACAGATTATAATTCACCCCTCCACTTT. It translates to CASGTDYNSPLHF.

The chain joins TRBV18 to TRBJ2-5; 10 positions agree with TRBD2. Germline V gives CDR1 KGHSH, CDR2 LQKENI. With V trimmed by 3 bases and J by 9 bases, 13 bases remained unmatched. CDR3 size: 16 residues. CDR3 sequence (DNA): TGTGCCAGCTCACCGATGCGAGACGTAGCGGGAGGTGCCCAGTACTTC. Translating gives CASSPMRDVAGGAQYF.

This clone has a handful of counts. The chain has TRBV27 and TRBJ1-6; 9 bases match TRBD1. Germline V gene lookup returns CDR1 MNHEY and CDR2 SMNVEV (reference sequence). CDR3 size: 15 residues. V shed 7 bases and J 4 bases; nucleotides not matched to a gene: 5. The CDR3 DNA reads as TGTGCCAGCAACTCCGGGACAGGGTATAATTCACCCCTCCACTTT. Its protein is CASNSGTGYNSPLHF.

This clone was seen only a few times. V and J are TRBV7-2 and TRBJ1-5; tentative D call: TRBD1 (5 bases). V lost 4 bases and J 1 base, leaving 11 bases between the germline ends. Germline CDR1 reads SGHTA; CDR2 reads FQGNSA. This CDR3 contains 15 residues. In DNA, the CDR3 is TGTGCCAGCAGCTCCCATGACAGCAGCAATCAGCCCCAGCATTTT. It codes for CASSSHDSSNQPQHF. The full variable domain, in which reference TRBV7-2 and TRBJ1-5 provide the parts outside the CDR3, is GAGVSQSPSNKVTEKGKDVELRCDPISGHTALYWYRQSLGQGLEFLIYFQGNSAPDKSGLPSDRFSAERTGGSVSTLTIQRTQQEDSAVYLCASSSHDSSNQPQHFGDGTRLSIL.

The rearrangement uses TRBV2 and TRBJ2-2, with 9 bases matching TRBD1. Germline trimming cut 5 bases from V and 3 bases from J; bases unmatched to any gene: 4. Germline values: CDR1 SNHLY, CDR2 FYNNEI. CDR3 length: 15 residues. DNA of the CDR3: TGTGCCAGCAGTCGACAGGGGGTGGACACCGGGGAGCTGTTTTTT. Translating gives CASSRQGVDTGELFF.

In DNA, the CDR3 is TGTGCCAGCAGTATCGTCGGTCAGCCCCAGCATTTT. The encoded protein is CASSIVGQPQHF. This sequence joins TRBV27 and TRBJ1-5; D not resolved. Germline V CDR1 and CDR2: MNHEY, SMNVEV (reference sequence). The germline V and J ends were trimmed by 5 bases and 6 bases, with 8 bases remaining between them. The CDR3 sequence is 12 residues long.

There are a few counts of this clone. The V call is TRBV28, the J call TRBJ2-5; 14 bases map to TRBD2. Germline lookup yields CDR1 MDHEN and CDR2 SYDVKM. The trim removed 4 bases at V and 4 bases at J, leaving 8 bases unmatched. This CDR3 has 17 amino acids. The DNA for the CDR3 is TGTGCCAGCAGTTCCCAAAAGACTAGCGGGAGGGGAGAGACCCAGTACTTC. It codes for CASSSQKTSGRGETQYF.